This TCR beta chain is from a study of blood T cells in healthy people across ages (dated by TCRdb to about 2015). General notes on the study: In model experiments, roughly one uniquely barcoded TCR beta cDNA molecule per two T cells was captured by template switching. To avoid experimental bias, donors of different ages were randomly spread across the sequencing lanes. The study analyzed two additional independent replicas of 1 million unique cDNA reads from the same blood draw for two donors, one aged 18 to 29 and one aged 80 or older. The donors were split into four age groups: young (average about 15 years), middle-aged (about 40), aged (roughly 65) and long-lived (more than 80). Using deep sequencing normalized with unique cDNA molecular identifiers, the study measured how TCR beta repertoire diversity changes with age.

The germline ends are 18 bases apart after V is trimmed by 8 bases and J by 4 bases. The CDR3 covers 16 residues, taking in both the cysteine and the phenylalanine. The kept DNA is CDR3 alone, 48 bases in frame from the first base. In the germline V gene (reference sequence), CDR1 corresponds to MNHNY and CDR2 to SVGAGI. Points the paper makes about the study in general: Total diversity estimates from one million sequenced T cells were considered lower bounds and underestimates. Since profiling was done on bulk unsorted PBMCs, naive and antigen-experienced compartments could not be conclusively compared. Because the CMV infection status of the donors was unknown, age-related changes in expanded clonotypes may potentially have been confounded. Observed TCR beta diversity per million T cells fell roughly linearly with age, and a significant reduction was already apparent by age around 36. Observed TCR beta diversity correlated strongly with the percentage of naive T cells measured by flow cytometry. Compared with the aged group, more naive CD4+ T cells, fewer expanded clones and increased TCR diversity were shown by the long-lived group, suggesting age selection.

Donors were 40 or so systemically healthy Caucasian individuals from Russia aged 6 to 90 years. Around 10 milliliters of peripheral blood were drawn from each donor into EDTA-treated Vacutainer tubes. Ficoll-Paque density-gradient centrifugation was used to isolate PBMCs, with at least 6.5 million per sample. Total RNA was extracted from PBMCs with Trizol reagent, with at least 5.5 micrograms obtained per sample. For every donor, an aliquot of PBMCs went through flow cytometry to measure the percentages of naive CD45RAhigh/CD27high T cells. A remark on this clonotype: No antigen is known for it. Base qualities are not at hand, and no much larger clone is one base apart.

To prepare the library, 5' RACE was applied. Reads for this sample came from an Illumina HiSeq 2500. A second PCR of about 7 to 12 cycles was performed with a sample-barcoded 5' primer and a J-beta primer mix. A template-switch 5' adaptor carrying 12 random nucleotides introduced a unique molecular identifier onto each TCR beta cDNA molecule. Each sample yielded at least 2.5 million CDR3-containing paired-end reads. First-strand cDNA synthesis was performed from all RNA using the Mint cDNA synthesis kit, with priming by a TRBC-specific oligonucleotide. After uracil-DNA glycosylase treatment, a first 18-cycle PCR used universal primers M1SS and BC2_uni_R on all cDNA. Per the original workflow: Normalization of each sample was performed by random selection of 1 million high-quality reads, each carrying a distinct molecular identifier. Instead of being binned into consensus sequences, reads with shared molecular identifiers were discarded. CDR3 identification, clonotype clustering and error correction used MiTCR with a Q25 quality threshold and the strictest error-elimination algorithm. Lower-bound total TCR beta diversity was estimated with a nonparametric unseen species model using Euler transformation. TCRdb took the public reads, trimmed them with fastp at Q25, ran MiXCR for clone calling and kept in-frame beta chains. Under each unique CDR3 protein, matching rows form one entry showing the most common genes and DNA. The authors' filters were not applied to this entry. In this sample the table shows roughly 680,000 distinct CDR3 sequences, more than 40% of which occur a single time. 30% to 35% of the sample lies in the top ten.

The receptor was derived from a woman aged 55-70 years in good health. The sequencing input was blood. The chain joins TRBV6-6 to TRBJ2-6; the D segment cannot be called with confidence. The CDR3 region: CASLDPGFGGANVLTF. The DNA reads as follows: TGTGCCAGCTTAGACCCGGGTTTTGGAGGGGCCAACGTCCTGACTTTC.